This T cell receptor beta chain appears in the sequencing data of a study of T-cell reconstitution after alpha-beta-depleted transplantation in children. General observations from the study: Alpha-beta T cells about two months after transplant reportedly derived from several hundred expanded graft clones. Fresh T-cell production supplied most of the T-cell counts and diversity seen one year after transplant.

Preparation of the TCRbeta library involved a method that used unique molecular identifiers. MiXCR, run by TCRdb on the PCR reads, gives a single entry per CDR3 protein. The sample lists 500,000 to 600,000 distinct CDR3 sequences; over 20% were seen once. On this clonotype itself: Its antigen is undetermined.

There are 13 residues in the CDR3. V lost 3 bases, J lost 10 bases, and 6 bases stayed unmatched. CDR1 and CDR2 from the germline V gene are MNHEY and SVGAGI. This specimen consisted of PBMCs, obtained before TCRalphabeta/CD19-depleted stem cell transplant. This receptor was identified in a boy less than two years old with Wiskott-Aldrich syndrome, due to receive a stem cell transplant. The V and J genes are TRBV6-5 and TRBJ2-1; 7 nucleotides align to TRBD2. The CDR3 is CASSYGLGLEQFF. The CDR3 DNA sequence: TGTGCCAGCAGTTATGGTCTGGGACTAGAGCAGTTCTTC.